This T cell receptor (beta chain) was observed in a study of blood T cell repertoires in COVID-19. V lost 0 bases, J lost 5 bases, and 6 bases stayed unmatched. The CDR3 contains 16 residues. Germline V gives CDR1 KGHSH, CDR2 LQKENI. As handled by the study authors: Reference gene primer amplification gave estimated nucleated cell counts. Profiled with immunoSEQ multiplex PCR; TCRdb holds only in-frame clones, not every one. V, J and clone size are those of that table, while D and trimming were read from the DNA. The table includes 150,000 to 200,000 clones, about nine tenths detected once. This clone is medium-sized in the sample.

The TCR sequence derives from a man aged 60-69 years with acute or convalescent COVID-19. Sequencing was done on a sample of peripheral blood. J is TRBJ2-7 and V is TRBV18, with 11 bases matching TRBD2. The CDR3 is CASSPPLAGGGNEQYF. The CDR3, as DNA: TGTGCCAGCTCACCACCTCTAGCGGGAGGTGGTAACGAGCAGTACTTC.